The 8 T cell receptor beta chains presented below share a single source sample, sequenced in a study of cytomegalovirus exposure and HLA in healthy donors. PCR amplification relied on 60 Vbeta primers (plus 13 Jbeta primers). Clones were sequenced by immunoSEQ multiplex PCR, and TCRdb holds only the in-frame ones, with some missing. The data contain around 150,000 clones, 80% of them singletons. Sequencing was done on a sample of PBMCs. All receptors derive from a man aged 30 to 39 in good health and CMV-seronegative.

The rearrangement joins TRBV10-1 to TRBJ2-3; tentatively, D is TRBD2 (5 bases). In germline, CDR1 is WNHNN, CDR2 SYGVQD (reference sequence). Trimming left V 4 bases short and J 6 bases short, with 11 bases between. The CDR3 runs to 13 residues. CDR3 sequence reads: CASSAAVGDTQYF. CDR3 nucleotides: TGCGCCAGCAGTGCAGCGGTGGGGGATACGCAGTATTTT.

The chain has TRBV5-1 and TRBJ2-7; D possibly corresponds to TRBD1 (6 bases). This CDR3 spans 14 amino acids. V was pared by 3 bases and J by 3 bases, with 13 bases between. CDR1 is SGHRS, CDR2 YFSETQ, per germline. CDR3 sequence reads: CASSWDNRRYEQYF. DNA for the CDR3: TGCGCCAGCAGCTGGGACAATCGCCGCTACGAGCAGTACTTC.

The chain recombines TRBV11-3 with TRBJ2-1, with 8 bases fitting TRBD2. This CDR3 spans 16 amino acids. Germline lookup yields CDR1 SGHNT and CDR2 YENEEA. The junction had 11 bases not matched to a gene; V was cut back by 5 bases and J by 5 bases. CDR3 sequence: CASSKRGGGLNNEQFF. The DNA for the CDR3 is TGTGCCAGCAGCAAACGTGGCGGGGGGCTCAACAATGAGCAGTTCTTC.

In this sample, this clone turned up once. J is TRBJ1-1 and V is TRBV19; a possible D gene is TRBD1 (6 bases). Germline V gene lookup returns CDR1 LNHDA and CDR2 SQIVND (reference sequence). The CDR3 runs to 14 residues. V lost 7 bases and J 4 bases, leaving 16 bases between the germline ends. The CDR3 DNA sequence: TGTGCCAGTAAGGCAGGGGCCCGAGGCACTGAAGCTTTCTTT. Translated: CASKAGARGTEAFF.

This chain uses TRBV6-6 with TRBJ1-2; possible D gene TRBD1, 5 bases. From germline, CDR1 is MNHNY and CDR2 SVGAGI (reference sequence). This CDR3 is built from 16 residues. V dropped 7 bases and J dropped 3 bases, with 21 bases sitting between them. The CDR3 here is CASTHTNWGVDYGYTF. The CDR3 coding sequence is TGTGCCAGCACTCACACAAACTGGGGGGTTGACTATGGCTACACCTTC.

This clone was seen once. The chain combines TRBV7-2 with TRBJ2-1; tentatively, D is TRBD1 (5 bases). The germline V gene has CDR1 SGHTA and CDR2 FQGNSA. The CDR3 totals 12 residues. Trimming shortened V by 5 bases and J by 7 bases, and 9 bases separated the two germline ends. This CDR3 reads CASSPQGNEQFF. The CDR3 DNA reads TGTGCCAGCAGCCCCCAGGGTAATGAGCAGTTCTTC.

The CDR3 loop reads CASNQYRRQGSREAFF. CDR3 sequence (DNA): TGTGCCAGCAACCAATATAGAAGACAGGGTTCAAGAGAAGCTTTCTTT. The V and J genes are TRBV28 and TRBJ1-1; 7 bases are a match to TRBD1. Trimming cost V 7 bases and J 8 bases; bases outside gene matches: 19. The CDR3 totals 16 residues. CDR1 is MDHEN and CDR2 is SYDVKM in the germline V gene.

The chain is built from TRBV7-2 and TRBJ2-7; 9 bases are a match to TRBD1. Losses at the gene ends were 5 bases for V and 2 bases for J; bases not matched to a gene: 4. Germline V CDR1 and CDR2: SGHTA, FQGNSA. The CDR3 contains 14 residues. CDR3 coding DNA: TGTGCCAGCAGCACCGACAGGGGGACCTACGAGCAGTACTTC. Amino acid sequence: CASSTDRGTYEQYF.